This T cell receptor beta chain emerged from a study of human T cells and chemical hapten exposure (dated by TCRdb to the early 2020s). Background for the entire study: For sensitization, 2% DPC in acetone was applied to a 2 cm by 2 cm area of upper inner arm skin. Throughout the study period of around 24 weeks, patients also received therapeutic DPC doses to the scalp every week. Patch testing was performed on the upper back with Finn chambers containing 0.01% DPC, and the patch tests were scored after 6 days according to International Contact Dermatitis Research Group standards. Most of the patients in the cohort were female, and the cohort covered alopecia areata with under or over 50% scalp involvement, alopecia totalis and alopecia universalis. Libraries were pooled for sequencing, and per-sample TCR yields varied mainly because of small differences in library volumes within the pool. Peripheral blood TCR repertoire changes were tracked in vivo in alopecia patients during primary and secondary sensitization to the hapten diphenylcyclopropenone (DPC). Blood samples were taken from patients before sensitization (week 0) and then at 2, 6 and about 24 weeks after DPC sensitization. Blood for TCR sequencing was provided by twenty-nine alopecia patients at one to four time points (pre-sensitization, 2, 6 and 24 weeks).

The paper's findings and limits, for the study overall: Patch test score correlated positively with the number of PT1 expanded TCRs, reaching significance at thresholds 8, 16 and 32 but not at 4. Because all patients had alopecia, a presumed autoimmune disease, the immune response of the patients might differ from that of healthy individuals. Repeated subsampling changed both the strength of the expansion versus patch-test correlation and the threshold at which the correlation became significant. Compared with pre-sensitization or healthy control sets, expanded TCRs formed significantly more large CDR3 similarity clusters, which is consistent with antigen-driven responses. DPC sensitization did not change how many TCRs were above 1 in 1000 frequency, and no evidence was found of alterations in global repertoire structure.

This clonotype was seen only a few times. Its antigen specificity is not known. Base quality data are lacking; no much larger clone is found one base away. What this sample's time point label stands for: pre-sensitization, week 0. Reading the label with the study, this specimen's treatment or condition is: therapeutic diphenylcyclopropenone sensitization with weekly scalp DPC. Blood at each patch-test visit was drawn before the patch test was applied. Patients were considered eligible if aged 18 to 70, diagnosed with alopecia and deemed suitable for DPC therapy, and patients were excluded if pregnant. Total RNA was extracted from unfractionated whole blood collected in Tempus Blood RNA tubes. Library creation used RACE. The sequencing machine was a NextSeq 500. Library preparation attached unique molecular identifiers to individual cDNA molecules for quantitative, reproducible TCR counting. From each blood RNA sample, both TCR alpha and TCR beta chains were sequenced. On the study's bioinformatics: Samples had a median of roughly 100,000 TCRs, with a range from roughly 23,224 to 700,000. The Decombinator software suite was used to annotate V, J and CDR3 in the TCR reads. For the PS versus PT1 abundance plots, all samples were subsampled to the same number of TCRs (28,000). TCRs were defined as expanded if absent before sensitization and observed at least eight times at the 2-week time point. TCRdb's own reprocessing of the public reads used fastp at Q25 and MiXCR and kept productive beta chains. Under each unique CDR3 protein, matching rows form one entry showing the most common genes and DNA. The V and J calls here are based on TCRdb, not the publication. The sample table contains around 56,000 distinct CDR3 sequences; only one count was recorded for roughly a tenth of them. The ten top clones hold 8% to 10% of the sample.

The CDR1 and CDR2 encoded by the germline V gene (reference sequence) are DFQATT and SNEGSKA. The CDR3 measures 11 amino acids from cysteine to phenylalanine. The kept DNA is CDR3 alone, 33 bases in frame from the first base. V loses 3 bases, J loses 0 bases, and the germline ends lie 1 base apart. The chain is assembled from TRBV20-1 and TRBJ2-3; no confident D gene assignment can be made. The source of this sequence is a middle-aged man with alopecia areata. Some clones in this sample may be carry-over from other donors' samples. The material sequenced was whole blood, taken in connection with sensitization to the hapten diphenylcyclopropenone (DPC). The CDR3 has the sequence CSARSTDTQYF. The nucleotide sequence is given as TGCAGTGCTAGGAGCACAGATACGCAGTATTTT.